Shown below are 2 T cell receptor beta chains from a single sample sequenced in a study of T cells in Graves' hyperthyroidism and ophthalmopathy. TCR beta CDR3 regions were amplified from RNA transcripts. A first-round RT-PCR of the TCR CDR3 used the HTBI primer set. From the multiplex PCR reads, TCRdb called clonotypes with MiXCR, one entry per CDR3 protein. The data show about 640,000 distinct CDR3 sequences, approximately 42% seen once. The material sequenced was peripheral blood or thyroid tissue (not recorded which). The receptor set was obtained from an adult man with Graves' disease, either hyperthyroidism or ophthalmopathy (not recorded which).

The V gene is TRBV20-1, the J gene TRBJ2-5, with 10 bases aligning to TRBD1. Trimming took 5 bases from V and 5 from J; bases not matched to a gene: 8. The germline gives CDR1 DFQATT, CDR2 SNEGSKA (reference sequence). The CDR3 is 14 residues long. The CDR3 DNA follows: TGCAGTGCTGGGGACAGGGGTGGTTCTGAGACCCAGTACTTC. It is translated as CSAGDRGGSETQYF.

The chain joins TRBV7-4 to TRBJ1-4, with TRBD1 identical over 11 bases. The CDR3 consists of 18 residues. Germline V lookup: CDR1 SGHVT, CDR2 SQSDAQ. Unmatched junction bases numbered 8, after V lost 5 bases and J lost 0 bases. In DNA form, the CDR3 reads TGTGCCAGCAGCGACGGGACAGGGGGGGGTGCAACTAATGAAAAACTGTTTTTT. Translation gives CASSDGTGGGATNEKLFF.